The clone carrying this TCR beta chain was seen a handful of times. Antigen unknown. Trimming removed 0 bases from V and 6 bases from J, with 11 bases in between. In germline, CDR1 is KGHDR, CDR2 SFDVKD. The CDR3 has 15 amino acids. Time point: newly diagnosed GD, antithyroid drugs for less than 3 months. After RNA was extracted from PBMCs, the TCR library was made from it. This specimen belongs to a study of regulatory T cells in long-lasting Graves disease. The authors built TCR beta libraries using iRepertoire HTBI primers and Arm-PCR of CDR3 regions. TCRdb processed the multiplex PCR reads anew with MiXCR; each CDR3 protein has one entry. The data contain 360,000 or so distinct CDR3 sequences, about 10% of them singletons. Study conclusions and caveats: Persistent Graves' patients showed less TCR diversity than newly diagnosed ones.

The data were also submitted as part of a second study, on T cells in Graves' hyperthyroidism and ophthalmopathy. Per that study: Subjects aged 18 to 65 presented with newly diagnosed hyperthyroidism of less than 2 months' duration. Carried out on the TCR CDR3, a first-round RT-PCR used the HTBI primer set.

The TCR comes from a woman in her late teens or twenties with Graves disease. The chain has TRBV24-1 and TRBJ2-1; TRBD2 is a possible D gene (6 bases). The source material was peripheral blood mononuclear cells (PBMCs), sampled at new diagnosis, from a patient treated with antithyroid drugs. The CDR3 DNA follows: TGTGCCACCAGTGATTTGGATCTGGGGGGCAATGAGCAGTTCTTC. This encodes CATSDLDLGGNEQFF.